Here is one T cell receptor beta chain with its context. This specimen comes from a study of blood T cell repertoires in COVID-19. Sequencing used immunoSEQ multiplex PCR; TCRdb keeps in-frame clones, though not all of them. The sample lists 70,000 to 90,000 clones; around 90% were seen once. J was trimmed by 5 bases and V by 1 base; bases with no gene match: 11. The CDR3 totals 18 residues. The germline V gene has CDR1 SGHVS and CDR2 FQNEAQ. The sequenced sample consisted of peripheral blood. This chain uses TRBV7-8 with TRBJ2-1; TRBD1 aligns across 10 bases. This TCR came from a man over 45 with acute or convalescent COVID-19. The CDR3 DNA reads as TGTGCCAGCAGCTTAGTTGGACCCGGGGACAGGGGAAACAATGAGCAGTTCTTC. This gives the protein CASSLVGPGDRGNNEQFF.